A selection of T cell receptor beta chains follows, all from one sample in a study of blood T cells in healthy people across ages. TCRdb reprocessed the 5' RACE reads via MiXCR and lists one record per CDR3 protein. The table shows 1.5 million to 2 million distinct CDR3 sequences, with approximately 28% occurring only once. Sequencing input: blood. Receptors were obtained from a woman in her twenties or thirties in good health. Both conserved end residues are part of each CDR3. The order of the fields is J gene, clone size, D gene, V gene, CDR3 DNA, CDR3 protein. D genes are given only for firm matches. For some rows the clone size is stated as once, few or many, or as a class when expanded; others skip it.

j_gene: TRBJ1-5; abundance: NA; d_gene: NA; v_gene: TRBV4-1; CDR3nt: TGCGCCAGCAGCCAGGAAGGGATCGGTCAGCCCCAGCATTTT; CDR3aa: CASSQEGIGQPQHF
j_gene: TRBJ2-3; abundance: NA; d_gene: TRBD1; v_gene: TRBV10-3; CDR3nt: TGTGCCATCAGTGGGGGGACAGGGGGCGCAGATACGCAGTATTTT; CDR3aa: CAISGGTGGADTQYF
j_gene: TRBJ1-6; abundance: NA; d_gene: TRBD1; v_gene: TRBV29-1; CDR3nt: TGCAGCGCAAAGACAGGGGATCATAATTCACCCCTCCACTTT; CDR3aa: CSAKTGDHNSPLHF
j_gene: TRBJ1-1; abundance: few; d_gene: TRBD1; v_gene: TRBV12-3/TRBV12-4; CDR3nt: TGTGCCAGCACCAGGACAGGGTCCGTGTGTGAAGCTTTCTTT; CDR3aa: CASTRTGSVCEAFF
j_gene: TRBJ2-7; abundance: many; d_gene: TRBD2; v_gene: TRBV20-1; CDR3nt: TGCAGTGCTAGAGACGCGAGCGGGGGGGCTTACGAGCAGTACTTC; CDR3aa: CSARDASGGAYEQYF
j_gene: TRBJ2-3; abundance: NA; d_gene: TRBD2; v_gene: TRBV6-5; CDR3nt: TGTGCCAGCGGGGAATTAGCGGGGCCGAGCACAGATACGCAGTATTTT; CDR3aa: CASGELAGPSTDTQYF
j_gene: TRBJ2-3; abundance: NA; d_gene: TRBD2; v_gene: TRBV20-1; CDR3nt: TGCAGTGCCTGGACTAGCGGATTCACAGATACGCAGTATTTT; CDR3aa: CSAWTSGFTDTQYF
j_gene: TRBJ2-4; abundance: NA; d_gene: NA; v_gene: TRBV12-3/TRBV12-4; CDR3nt: TGTGCCAGCAGTTTATCGGGACGGGGCGTCATTCAGTACTTC; CDR3aa: CASSLSGRGVIQYF
j_gene: TRBJ2-3; abundance: many; d_gene: NA; v_gene: TRBV29-1; CDR3nt: TGCAGCGTTGAGGCCTATGCCGATACGCAGTATTTT; CDR3aa: CSVEAYADTQYF
j_gene: TRBJ2-5; abundance: NA; d_gene: NA; v_gene: TRBV7-3; CDR3nt: TGTGCCAGCAGCTCATATTCTCGGGAGACTCAGTACTTC; CDR3aa: CASSSYSRETQYF
j_gene: TRBJ1-2; abundance: NA; d_gene: TRBD1; v_gene: TRBV7-6; CDR3nt: TGTGCCAGCAGGCCTACAGGGGGCGACGATGGCTACACCTTC; CDR3aa: CASRPTGGDDGYTF
j_gene: TRBJ2-7; abundance: NA; d_gene: TRBD2; v_gene: TRBV4-3; CDR3nt: TGCGCCAGCAGCCCCATAGCGGGAGGGAGGGAGCAGTACTTC; CDR3aa: CASSPIAGGREQYF
j_gene: TRBJ2-3; abundance: NA; d_gene: TRBD2; v_gene: TRBV5-1; CDR3nt: TGCGCCAGCAGCCGCACTAGCGGGGGGGTTTCGGCAGATGCGCAGTATTTT; CDR3aa: CASSRTSGGVSADAQYF